This T cell receptor beta chain was captured by sequencing in a study of chemoradiotherapy in HPV16-positive cancers. Whole-study context: Candidate HPV-specific clones and shared TCR motifs came from a couple of HPV16-positive patients.

Repeated repertoire sampling spanned the course of chemoradiotherapy. General study points: In HPV16-positive patients, HPV-responsive T-cell expansion tracked better recurrence-free survival. Candidate HPV-specific clones and E7-related TCR motifs grew in tumor during treatment.

The germline CDR1 and CDR2 sequences are MNHNS and SASEGT. The V gene end was trimmed by 5 bases and the J gene end by 2 bases; junction bases not matched to a gene: 4. The CDR3 runs to 15 residues. Here immunoSEQ multiplex PCR was the method, and the copy in TCRdb shows in-frame clones only, minus some. The top ten hold approximately 2.7% of the sample, which has tens of thousands of clones, roughly 94% seen once. With respect to this clone: Its antigen is undetermined.

The sequence derives from a human donor with HPV-associated anogenital cancer. This sample was obtained from a patient who underwent chemoradiotherapy. The chain uses TRBV6-1 and TRBJ1-5; 9 nucleotides match TRBD1. CDR3 nucleotide sequence: TGTGCCAGCAGTATGGACAGGGGCGGCAATCAGCCCCAGCATTTT. Its protein is CASSMDRGGNQPQHF.